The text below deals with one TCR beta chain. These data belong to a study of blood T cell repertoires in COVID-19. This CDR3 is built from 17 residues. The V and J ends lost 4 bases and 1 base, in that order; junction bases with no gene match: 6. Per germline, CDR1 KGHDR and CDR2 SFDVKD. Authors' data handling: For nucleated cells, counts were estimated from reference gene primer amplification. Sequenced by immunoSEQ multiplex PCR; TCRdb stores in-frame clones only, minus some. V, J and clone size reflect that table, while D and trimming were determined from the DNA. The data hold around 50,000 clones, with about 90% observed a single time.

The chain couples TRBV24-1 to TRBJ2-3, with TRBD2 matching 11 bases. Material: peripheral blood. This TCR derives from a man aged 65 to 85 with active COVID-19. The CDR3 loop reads CATSDPTSGEGTDTQYF. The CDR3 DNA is TGTGCCACCAGTGACCCGACTAGCGGGGAGGGCACAGATACGCAGTATTTT.